The clone carrying this T cell receptor beta chain has only a few counts. The data were obtained in a study of radiotherapy plus CTLA-4 blockade in lung cancer. The CDR3 has 17 amino acids. V was pared by 1 base and J by 5 bases, with 18 bases between. Per the germline V gene, CDR1 is MDHEN and CDR2 is SYDVKM. This table comes from immunoSEQ multiplex PCR, and its TCRdb copy is limited to in-frame clones, with some not included. The table records 53,000 or so clones, around 77% of them present only once. This specimen was peripheral blood, taken from a patient treated with radiotherapy plus ipilimumab. This chain links TRBV28 with TRBJ2-1; TRBD2 might be the D (6 bases). The source of this sequence is a human donor with non-small cell lung cancer who had stable disease on radiotherapy plus ipilimumab. The CDR3 DNA is TGTGCCAGCAGTTTATTTGTCCGGCGGGGCATCAACAATGAGCAGTTCTTC. Residues: CASSLFVRRGINNEQFF.